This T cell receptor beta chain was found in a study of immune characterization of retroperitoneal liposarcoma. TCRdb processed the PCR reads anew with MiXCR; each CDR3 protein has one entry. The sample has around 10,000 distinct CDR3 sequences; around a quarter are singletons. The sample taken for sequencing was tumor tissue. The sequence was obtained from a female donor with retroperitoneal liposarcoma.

The CDR3 loop is CASRSGPDKFYEQYF. The CDR3 DNA follows: TGTGCCAGCAGATCGGGGCCGGACAAATTTTACGAGCAGTACTTC. This chain links TRBV6-5 with TRBJ2-1; D tentatively fits TRBD1 or TRBD2 (5 bases each). The last part of the DNA fits TRBJ2-7 better; the J call may be wrong. The CDR3 spans 15 residues. Germline CDR1 reads MNHEY; CDR2 reads SVGAGI.